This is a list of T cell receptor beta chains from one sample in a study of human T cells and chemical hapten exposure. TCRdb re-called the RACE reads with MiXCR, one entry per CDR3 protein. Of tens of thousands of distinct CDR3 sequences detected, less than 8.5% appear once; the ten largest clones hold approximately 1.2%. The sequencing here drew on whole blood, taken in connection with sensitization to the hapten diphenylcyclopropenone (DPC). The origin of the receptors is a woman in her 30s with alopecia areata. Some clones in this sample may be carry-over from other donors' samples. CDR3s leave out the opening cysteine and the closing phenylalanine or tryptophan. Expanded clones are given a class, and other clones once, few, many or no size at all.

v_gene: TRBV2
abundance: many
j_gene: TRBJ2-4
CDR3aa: ATSRGIAKNIQY

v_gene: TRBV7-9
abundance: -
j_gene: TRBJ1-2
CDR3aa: ASSSLPGNRQGADGYT

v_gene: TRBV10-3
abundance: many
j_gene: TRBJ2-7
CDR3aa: AISDSYSYEQY

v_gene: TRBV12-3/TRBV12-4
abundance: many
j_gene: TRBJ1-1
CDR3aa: ASSFSGTAIEAF

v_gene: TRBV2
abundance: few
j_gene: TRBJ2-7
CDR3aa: ASSGSGTAIIYEQY

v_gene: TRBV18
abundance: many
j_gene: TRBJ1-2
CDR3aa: ASSPGHNYGYT

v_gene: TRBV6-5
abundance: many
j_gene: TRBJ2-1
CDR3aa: ASSYGIGNEQF

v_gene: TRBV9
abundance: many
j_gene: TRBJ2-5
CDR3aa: ASSPPRSGVETQY

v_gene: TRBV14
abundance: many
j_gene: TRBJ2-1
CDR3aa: ASSQEGGGAVRNEQF

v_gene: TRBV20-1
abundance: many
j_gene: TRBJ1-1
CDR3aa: SARDLGQGGTF

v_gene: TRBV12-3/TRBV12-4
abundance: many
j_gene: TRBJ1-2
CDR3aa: ASLPGQGFDDGYT

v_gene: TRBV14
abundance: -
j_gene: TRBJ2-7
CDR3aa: ASSQAALNPHEQY

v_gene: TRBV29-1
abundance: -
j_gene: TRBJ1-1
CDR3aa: SVVSYTEAF

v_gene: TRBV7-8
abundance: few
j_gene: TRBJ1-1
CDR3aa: ASGGGGPNTEAF

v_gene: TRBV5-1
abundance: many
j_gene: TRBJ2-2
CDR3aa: ASSPDPRPGELF

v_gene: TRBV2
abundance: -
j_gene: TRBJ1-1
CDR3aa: ASSATSPGFGGTEAF

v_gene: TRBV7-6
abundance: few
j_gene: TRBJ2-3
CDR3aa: ASSPRDRATDTQY

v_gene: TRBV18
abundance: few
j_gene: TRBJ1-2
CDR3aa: ASSPWDSYGYT

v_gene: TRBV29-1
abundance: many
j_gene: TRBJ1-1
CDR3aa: TGLGAMNTEAF

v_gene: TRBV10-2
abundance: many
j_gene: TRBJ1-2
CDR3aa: ASSDSIKADGPNYGYT

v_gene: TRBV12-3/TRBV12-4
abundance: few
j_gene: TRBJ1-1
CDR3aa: ASSSTGLNTEAF

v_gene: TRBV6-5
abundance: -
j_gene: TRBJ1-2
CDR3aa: ASSPDRPLGGYT

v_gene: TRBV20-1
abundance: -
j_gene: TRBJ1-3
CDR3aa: SARPRDRANSGNTIY

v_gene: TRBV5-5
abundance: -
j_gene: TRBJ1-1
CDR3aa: ASSLVGQLTEAF

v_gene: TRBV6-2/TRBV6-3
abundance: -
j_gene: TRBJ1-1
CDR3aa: ATGNGTPNTEAF

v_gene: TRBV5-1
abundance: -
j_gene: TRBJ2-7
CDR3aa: ASSPSSGAYEQY

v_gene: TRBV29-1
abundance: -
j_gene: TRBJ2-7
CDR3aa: SATRPGQGDYEQY

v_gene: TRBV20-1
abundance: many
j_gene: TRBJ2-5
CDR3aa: SARWRGTETQY

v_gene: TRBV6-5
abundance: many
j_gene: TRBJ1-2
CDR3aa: ASSYSYRGGGYT

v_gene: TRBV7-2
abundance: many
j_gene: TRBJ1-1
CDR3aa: ASSPHWTNTEAF

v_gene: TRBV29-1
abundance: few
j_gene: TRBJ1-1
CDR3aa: SVGRTDYTEAF

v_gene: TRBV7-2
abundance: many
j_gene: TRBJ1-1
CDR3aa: ASSWRGYTEAF

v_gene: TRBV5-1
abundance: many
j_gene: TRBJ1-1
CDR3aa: ASSFTGAKHTEAF